The 30 T cell receptor beta chains in this list originate from one sample, sequenced in a study of cytomegalovirus exposure and HLA in healthy donors. A multiplex PCR was run with 60 Vbeta primers and 13 Jbeta primers. This table comes from immunoSEQ multiplex PCR, and its TCRdb copy is limited to in-frame clones, with some not included. Here the sample spans about 160,000 clones, approximately 80% being singletons. The sequenced sample was PBMCs. These receptors were taken from a man in his fifties in good health and CMV-seropositive.

The chain employs TRBV19 and TRBJ2-5; a weak D match, TRBD1 (6 bases). This CDR3 has 15 amino acids. Germline CDR1 LNHDA, CDR2 SQIVND (reference sequence). Trimming shortened V by 4 bases and J by 5 bases, and 17 bases separated the two germline ends. In DNA, the CDR3 is TGTGCCAGTAGTACCTCCACAGGGTTCCGGGAGACCCAGTACTTC. It encodes CASSTSTGFRETQYF. Together with reference TRBV19 and TRBJ2-5, the CDR3 gives the full variable domain: DGGITQSPKYLFRKEGQNVTLSCEQNLNHDAMYWYRQDPGQGLRLIYYSQIVNDFQKGDIAEGYSVSREKKESFPLTVTSAQKNPTAFYLCASSTSTGFRETQYFGPGTRLLVL.

The chain combines TRBV4-1 with TRBJ2-7, with 8 bases matching TRBD1. CDR3 length: 17 residues. The germline CDR1 and CDR2 sequences are MGHRA and YSYEKL. V shed 2 bases and J 2 bases; nucleotides not matched to a gene: 11. The CDR3, as DNA: TGCGCCAGCAGCCAATGGGGACCCGGACAGGGAGCCTACGAGCAGTACTTC. Encoded protein: CASSQWGPGQGAYEQYF.

The chain joins TRBV21-1 to TRBJ1-2. TRBV21-1 is a pseudogene locus. The CDR3 covers 15 residues. CDR3 amino acids: CASSKGSQVNYGYTF. The CDR3 coding sequence is TGTGCCAGCAGCAAAGGGAGTCAAGTGAACTATGGCTACACCTTC.

The chain joins TRBV28 to TRBJ2-1; the D gene is possibly TRBD2 (5 bases). The CDR3 length is 16 residues. Trimming shortened V by 5 bases and J by 2 bases, and 16 bases separated the two germline ends. Germline V gives CDR1 MDHEN, CDR2 SYDVKM. This CDR3 is CASSPLKGEPYNEQFF. The CDR3 coding sequence is TGTGCCAGCAGTCCCCTCAAGGGAGAACCCTACAATGAGCAGTTCTTC.

This chain uses TRBV6-1 with TRBJ1-4, with D unclear. The CDR3 spans 15 residues. V was pared by 3 bases and J by 4 bases, with 12 bases between. Germline loops: CDR1 MNHNS, CDR2 SASEGT. CDR3 sequence reads: CASSDHGRFNEKLFF. CDR3 DNA: TGTGCCAGCAGTGACCATGGCAGATTTAATGAAAAACTGTTTTTT.

This chain uses TRBV2 with TRBJ2-5, with D perhaps TRBD1 (7 bases). Germline V gene lookup returns CDR1 SNHLY and CDR2 FYNNEI. CDR3 length: 16 residues. Trimming stripped 3 bases from V and 0 bases from J, with 14 bases between. CDR3 nucleotide sequence: TGTGCCAGCAGTGAGGGGGGACAGCGATACCAAGAGACCCAGTACTTC. Translation gives CASSEGGQRYQETQYF.

The chain couples TRBV19 to TRBJ2-7; D possibly corresponds to TRBD2 (5 bases). V was cut by 9 bases and J by 0 bases, with 9 bases left in between. The length of the CDR3 is 12 residues. The germline V gene has CDR1 LNHDA and CDR2 SQIVND (reference sequence). Here the CDR3 reads CASGESSYEQYF. As DNA, the CDR3 is TGTGCCAGCGGGGAGAGCTCCTACGAGCAGTACTTC.

The chain is built from TRBV5-1 and TRBJ1-4; D gene unclear. V was pared by 3 bases and J by 3 bases, with 12 bases between. The CDR3 covers 15 residues. CDR1 SGHRS and CDR2 YFSETQ come from the germline V gene. In DNA, the CDR3 is TGCGCCAGCAGCTCTGTGGCGGCGGCTAATGAAAAACTGTTTTTT. It translates to CASSSVAAANEKLFF.

CDR3 in amino acids: CATRDRQETQYF. For the CDR3, the DNA is TGTGCCACCCGGGACAGACAAGAGACCCAGTACTTC. The J gene is TRBJ2-5, the V gene TRBV19; TRBD1 agrees at 7 bases. Germline V CDR1 and CDR2: LNHDA, SQIVND (reference sequence). Losses at the gene ends were 10 bases for V and 2 bases for J; bases not matched to a gene: 4. The CDR3 is 12 amino acids.

The chain employs TRBV5-1 and TRBJ1-3; D is uncertain. Germline V gene sequence: CDR1 SGHRS, CDR2 YFSETQ. V was cut by 4 bases and J by 4 bases, with 9 bases left in between. This CDR3 is 13 amino acids long. This CDR3 is CASSEERGNTIYF. CDR3 DNA: TGCGCCAGCAGCGAGGAGAGAGGAAACACCATATATTTT.

The V call is TRBV7-2, the J call TRBJ2-1; D unresolved. Looked up from germline, CDR1 is SGHTA and CDR2 is FQGNSA. Trimming shortened V by 5 bases and J by 5 bases, and 16 bases separated the two germline ends. This CDR3 is 15 amino acids long. This CDR3 is CASSRIQLINNEQFF. The CDR3 DNA reads as TGTGCCAGCAGCCGTATACAATTAATTAACAATGAGCAGTTCTTC.

This clone was observed once. The chain couples TRBV29-1 to TRBJ2-3; 9 nucleotides match TRBD2. Germline values: CDR1 SQVTM, CDR2 ANQGSEA. The CDR3 is 14 amino acids. V lost 3 bases to trimming and J lost 2 bases; unmatched junction nucleotides: 3. The CDR3 nucleotides are TGCAGCGTTGATCCTAGCGGGGTCACAGATACGCAGTATTTT. It codes for CSVDPSGVTDTQYF.

The genes are TRBV28 and TRBJ1-1; D is perhaps TRBD1 (5 bases). With 7 bases removed from V and 4 bases from J, the gap between germline ends came to 19 bases. Germline loops: CDR1 MDHEN, CDR2 SYDVKM. The CDR3 is made up of 15 amino acids. For the CDR3, the DNA is TGTGCCAGCACCCTCCTTACACAGGTGATCACTGAAGCTTTCTTT. Residues: CASTLLTQVITEAFF.

The chain has TRBV7-9 and TRBJ2-3; D is uncertain. The V gene lost 5 bases and the J gene lost 1 base, with 7 bases spanning the gap. Germline CDR1 and CDR2: SEHNR and FQNEAQ (reference sequence). This CDR3 contains 13 residues. The CDR3 spells CASSPTRTDTQYF. CDR3 sequence (DNA): TGTGCCAGCAGCCCCACTCGCACAGATACGCAGTATTTT.

In its sample, this clone was seen once. The CDR3 sequence is CASSLERTSGKRSYEQYF. Here the CDR3 DNA reads TGTGCCAGCAGCTTAGAACGGACTAGCGGGAAGAGGTCCTACGAGCAGTACTTC. The rearrangement uses TRBV7-9 and TRBJ2-7; 12 nucleotides agree with TRBD2. Trimming removed 1 base from V and 1 base from J; junction bases left unmatched: 8. The CDR3 length is 18 residues. CDR1 and CDR2 from the germline V gene are SEHNR and FQNEAQ (reference sequence).

In its sample, this clone was seen a few times. The CDR3 reads CASTLPGRGAFF. DNA for the CDR3: TGTGCCAGCACCTTACCGGGGAGGGGAGCTTTCTTT. The chain joins TRBV28 to TRBJ1-1; possible D gene TRBD1, 5 bases. CDR3 length: 12 residues. Trimming cost V 7 bases and J 10 bases, with 16 bases left between them. Per germline, CDR1 MDHEN and CDR2 SYDVKM. The complete variable domain, with remaining parts taken from reference TRBV28 and TRBJ1-1, reads DVKVTQSSRYLVKRTGEKVFLECVQDMDHENMFWYRQDPGLGLRLIYFSYDVKMKEKGDIPEGYSVSREKKERFSLILESASTNQTSMYLCASTLPGRGAFFGQGTRLTVV.

The V gene is TRBV7-6, the J gene TRBJ2-1; 7 bases agree with TRBD2. Germline V lookup: CDR1 SGHVS, CDR2 FNYEAQ. CDR3 length equals 16 residues. Trimming cost V 5 bases and J 8 bases; bases outside gene matches: 15. CDR3 loop: CASSGIAGAWDHEQFF. In DNA form, the CDR3 reads TGTGCCAGCAGCGGAATAGCGGGCGCGTGGGATCATGAGCAGTTCTTC.

The chain has TRBV27 and TRBJ1-5, with D perhaps matching TRBD1 (6 bases). The CDR3 is 16 amino acids. With 2 bases removed from V and 2 bases from J, the gap between germline ends came to 13 bases. Looked up from germline, CDR1 is MNHEY and CDR2 is SMNVEV (reference sequence). The CDR3 region is CASSLTGFSGNQPQHF. CDR3 DNA sequence: TGTGCCAGCAGTTTAACAGGGTTTTCGGGCAATCAGCCCCAGCATTTT.

The CDR3 DNA reads TGTGCCAGCAGCTTATCGAGTGAAGCTTTCTTT. Protein product: CASSLSSEAFF. V and J are TRBV7-9 and TRBJ1-1; no reliable D call. Germline CDR1 and CDR2: SEHNR and FQNEAQ (reference sequence). Deletions cut 2 bases from V and 7 bases from J, with 5 bases between. The CDR3 consists of 11 residues.

This rearrangement joins TRBV29-1 to TRBJ1-1, with no clear D. The CDR3 has 12 residues. Germline values: CDR1 SQVTM, CDR2 ANQGSEA. The ends were cut back, 4 bases at V and 11 bases at J, with 17 bases in the middle. CDR3 residues: CSVVRTQSGAFF. The CDR3 DNA reads as TGCAGCGTTGTTCGGACTCAGTCCGGGGCTTTCTTT. The variable domain in full, with the rest retrieved from reference TRBV29-1 and TRBJ1-1, is SAVISQKPSRDICQRGTSLTIQCQVDSQVTMMFWYRQQPGQSLTLIATANQGSEATYESGFVIDKFPISRPNLTFSTLTVSNMSPEDSSIYLCSVVRTQSGAFFGQGTRLTVV.

This chain links TRBV9 with TRBJ1-5, with 7 bases aligning to TRBD1. V shed 3 bases, J shed 3 bases, and the junction held 6 bases outside the gene matches. Germline V gene sequence: CDR1 SGDLS, CDR2 YYNGEE. This CDR3 spans 15 amino acids. Here the CDR3 DNA reads TGTGCCAGCAGCGAGGGGGCGGCTCACAATCAGCCCCAGCATTTT. As protein: CASSEGAAHNQPQHF.

This rearrangement joins TRBV10-1 to TRBJ2-7; D might be TRBD2 (6 bases). The V and J ends lost 2 bases and 6 bases respectively, with 14 bases between them. This CDR3 has 14 amino acids. CDR1 is WNHNN, CDR2 SYGVQD, per germline (reference sequence). The CDR3 here is CASSEGGYGAEQYF. The CDR3 nucleotides read TGCGCCAGCAGTGAGGGAGGGTATGGTGCCGAGCAGTACTTC.

Turning to this clone: Other DNA sequences in the same sample also yield this CDR3. The V and J genes are TRBV9 and TRBJ2-3; the match to TRBD1 covers 7 bases. Trimming at V came to 3 bases and at J to 1 base, leaving 2 bases not matched to a gene. Germline V CDR1 and CDR2: SGDLS, YYNGEE. This CDR3 comprises 14 residues. The CDR3 reads CASSGGQGTDTQYF. As DNA, the CDR3 is TGTGCCAGCAGCGGAGGACAGGGCACAGATACGCAGTATTTT.

The chain recombines TRBV6-1 with TRBJ2-4; 7 bases map to TRBD1. The J segment lost 1 base and the V segment lost 3 bases, leaving 6 bases of the junction unmatched. CDR1 is MNHNS, CDR2 SASEGT, per germline. This CDR3 spans 16 amino acids. CDR3 coding DNA: TGTGCCAGCAGTGACGGTCCGACAGGGGCCAAAAACATTCAGTACTTC. It encodes CASSDGPTGAKNIQYF.

V is TRBV6-5 and J is TRBJ1-5; D is unresolved. The CDR3 is 12 residues long. CDR1 MNHEY and CDR2 SVGAGI come from the germline V gene. Trimming pared 2 bases from V and 7 bases from J, leaving 6 bases between. CDR3 region: CASSYPGQPQHF. The CDR3 DNA follows: TGTGCCAGCAGTTACCCAGGCCAGCCCCAGCATTTT.

This chain joins TRBV27 and TRBJ1-2; 9 bases agree with TRBD1. From germline, CDR1 is MNHEY and CDR2 SMNVEV (reference sequence). Trimming cost V 4 bases and J 7 bases; bases outside gene matches: 4. The CDR3 totals 13 residues. The CDR3 loop reads CASSSGTGTGYTF. CDR3 bases: TGTGCCAGCAGTTCAGGGACAGGGACTGGCTACACCTTC.

In its sample, this clone was seen once. CDR3 nucleotides: TGTGCCAGCAGTTTATGGGGCAGGGGTTCGAATGGCTACACCTTC. Amino acid sequence: CASSLWGRGSNGYTF. The V gene is TRBV27, the J gene TRBJ1-2; TRBD1 is a possible D gene (6 bases). The CDR3 has 15 residues. Trimming shortened V by 1 base and J by 6 bases, and 15 bases separated the two germline ends. CDR1 is MNHEY and CDR2 is SMNVEV in the germline V gene (reference sequence).

This clone was seen only once. This chain uses TRBV19 with TRBJ1-1; 7 nucleotides match TRBD1. The CDR3 is made up of 17 amino acids. Germline V gene data show CDR1 as LNHDA and CDR2 as SQIVND (reference sequence). Trimming cost V 5 bases and J 5 bases; bases outside gene matches: 17. For the CDR3, the DNA is TGTGCCAGTAGTCATGCGACGTCACAGGGGAGAAGGACTGAAGCTTTCTTT. Protein: CASSHATSQGRRTEAFF. Combining the CDR3 with reference TRBV19 and TRBJ1-1 gives the whole variable domain DGGITQSPKYLFRKEGQNVTLSCEQNLNHDAMYWYRQDPGQGLRLIYYSQIVNDFQKGDIAEGYSVSREKKESFPLTVTSAQKNPTAFYLCASSHATSQGRRTEAFFGQGTRLTVV.

The CDR3 DNA follows: TGTGCCAGCAAAGGGCGGGGGGAATACAATGAGCAGTTCTTC. This translates into CASKGRGEYNEQFF. The chain combines TRBV6-1 with TRBJ2-1; 8 nucleotides agree with TRBD2. The CDR3 totals 14 residues. V lost 7 bases to trimming and J lost 4 bases; unmatched junction nucleotides: 6. Germline V CDR1 and CDR2: MNHNS, SASEGT.

The V gene is TRBV2, the J gene TRBJ1-2; 7 bases agree with TRBD1. The V and J ends lost 2 bases and 4 bases, in that order; junction bases with no gene match: 1. This CDR3 is 13 amino acids long. Germline assignment: CDR1 SNHLY and CDR2 FYNNEI. CDR3 bases: TGTGCCAGCAGTGAATGGGACAGCTATGGCTACACCTTC. It yields the protein CASSEWDSYGYTF.